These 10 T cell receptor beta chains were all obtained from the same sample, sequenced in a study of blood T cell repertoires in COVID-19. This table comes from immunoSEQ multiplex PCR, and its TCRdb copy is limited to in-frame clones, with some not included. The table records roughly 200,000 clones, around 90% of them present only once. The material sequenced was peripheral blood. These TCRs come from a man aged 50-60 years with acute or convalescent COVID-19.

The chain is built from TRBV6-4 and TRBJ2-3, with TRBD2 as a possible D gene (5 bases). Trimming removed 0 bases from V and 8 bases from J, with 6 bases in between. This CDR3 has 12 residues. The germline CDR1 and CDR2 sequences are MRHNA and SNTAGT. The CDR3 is CASSDSSGTQYF. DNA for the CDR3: TGTGCCAGCAGTGACTCCAGCGGTACGCAGTATTTT.

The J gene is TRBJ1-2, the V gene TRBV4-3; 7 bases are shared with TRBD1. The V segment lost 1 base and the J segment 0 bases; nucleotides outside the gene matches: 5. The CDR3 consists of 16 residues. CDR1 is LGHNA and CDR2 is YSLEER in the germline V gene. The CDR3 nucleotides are TGCGCCAGCAGCCAAGCGGGGCAGGGGGCTAACTATGGCTACACCTTC. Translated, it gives CASSQAGQGANYGYTF.

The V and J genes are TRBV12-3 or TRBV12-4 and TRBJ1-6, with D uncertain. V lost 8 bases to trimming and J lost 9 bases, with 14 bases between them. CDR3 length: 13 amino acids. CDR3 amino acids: CASGPSMVSPLHF. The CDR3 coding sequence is TGTGCCAGCGGCCCCTCCATGGTTTCACCCCTCCACTTT.

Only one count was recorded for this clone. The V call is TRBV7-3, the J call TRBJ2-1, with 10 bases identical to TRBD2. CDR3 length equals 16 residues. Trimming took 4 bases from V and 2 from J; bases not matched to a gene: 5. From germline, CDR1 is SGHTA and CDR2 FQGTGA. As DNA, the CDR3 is TGTGCCAGCAGCTCCTCAAGCGGGGGGGCCTACAATGAGCAGTTCTTC. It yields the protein CASSSSSGGAYNEQFF.

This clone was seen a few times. CDR3 bases: TGTGCCAGGGCGGGGGTGAGTCAGCCCCAGCATTTT. Translation gives CARAGVSQPQHF. V gene TRBV19 combines with J gene TRBJ1-5, with D possibly TRBD1 on 5 matching bases. The V and J ends lost 9 bases and 6 bases respectively, with 12 bases between them. From germline, CDR1 is LNHDA and CDR2 SQIVND (reference sequence). This CDR3 is built from 12 residues.

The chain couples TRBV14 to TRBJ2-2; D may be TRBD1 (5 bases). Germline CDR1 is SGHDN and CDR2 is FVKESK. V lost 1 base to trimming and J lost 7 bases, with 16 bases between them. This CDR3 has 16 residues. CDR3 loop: CASSQAFDSAGGELFF. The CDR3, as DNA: TGTGCCAGCAGCCAAGCCTTCGACAGCGCCGGCGGGGAGCTGTTTTTT.

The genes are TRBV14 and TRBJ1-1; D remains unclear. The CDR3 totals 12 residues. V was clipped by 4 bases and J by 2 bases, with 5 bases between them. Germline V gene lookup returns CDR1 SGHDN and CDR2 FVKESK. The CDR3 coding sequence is TGTGCCAGCAGCCCCCTCAACACTGAAGCTTTCTTT. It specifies CASSPLNTEAFF.

CDR3 amino acids: CASSESQFATNEKLFF. CDR3 nucleotide sequence: TGTGCCAGCAGTGAAAGTCAGTTTGCAACTAATGAAAAACTGTTTTTT. The J gene is TRBJ1-4, the V gene TRBV2, with D unclear. The CDR3 is made up of 16 amino acids. Germline lookup yields CDR1 SNHLY and CDR2 FYNNEI. The V end was cut by 2 bases, the J end by 0 bases, with 10 bases between.

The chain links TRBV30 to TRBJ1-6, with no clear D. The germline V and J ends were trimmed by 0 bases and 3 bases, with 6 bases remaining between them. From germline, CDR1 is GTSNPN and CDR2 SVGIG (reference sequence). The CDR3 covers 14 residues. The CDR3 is CAWSVPGYNSPLHF. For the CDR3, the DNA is TGTGCCTGGAGTGTCCCCGGCTATAATTCACCCCTCCACTTT.

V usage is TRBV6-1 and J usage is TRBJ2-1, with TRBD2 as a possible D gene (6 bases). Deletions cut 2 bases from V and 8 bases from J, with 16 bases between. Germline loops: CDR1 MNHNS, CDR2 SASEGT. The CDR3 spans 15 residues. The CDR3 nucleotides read TGTGCCAGCAGTGAACCCAAGAGGGGCGGGGATGAGCAGTTCTTC. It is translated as CASSEPKRGGDEQFF.